This T cell receptor (beta chain) was found in a study of T cell responses to AZD1222 COVID-19 vaccine. Study-wide results and limits: Mapped onto spike, vaccine-associated CD4 TCRs spanned it and were dominant at 160-218 and 743-854.

Sequencing was performed with immunoSEQ multiplex PCR; in TCRdb, only in-frame clones are kept and a portion is missing. The table has more than 120,000 clones, roughly 90% seen once. This clone was observed a few times. The antigen remains undetermined. Trimming stripped 0 bases from V and 5 bases from J, with 7 bases between. The CDR3 runs to 13 residues. The germline gives CDR1 LGHNA, CDR2 YSLEER. The chain uses TRBV4-3 and TRBJ1-1; D is unresolved. This receptor was taken from an adult who received the AZD1222 COVID-19 vaccine. The sequencing used peripheral blood, collected 28 days after the second AZD1222 dose. CDR3 DNA sequence: TGCGCCAGCAGCCAAGAGTGGGCGACTGAAGCTTTCTTT. Translated, it gives CASSQEWATEAFF.